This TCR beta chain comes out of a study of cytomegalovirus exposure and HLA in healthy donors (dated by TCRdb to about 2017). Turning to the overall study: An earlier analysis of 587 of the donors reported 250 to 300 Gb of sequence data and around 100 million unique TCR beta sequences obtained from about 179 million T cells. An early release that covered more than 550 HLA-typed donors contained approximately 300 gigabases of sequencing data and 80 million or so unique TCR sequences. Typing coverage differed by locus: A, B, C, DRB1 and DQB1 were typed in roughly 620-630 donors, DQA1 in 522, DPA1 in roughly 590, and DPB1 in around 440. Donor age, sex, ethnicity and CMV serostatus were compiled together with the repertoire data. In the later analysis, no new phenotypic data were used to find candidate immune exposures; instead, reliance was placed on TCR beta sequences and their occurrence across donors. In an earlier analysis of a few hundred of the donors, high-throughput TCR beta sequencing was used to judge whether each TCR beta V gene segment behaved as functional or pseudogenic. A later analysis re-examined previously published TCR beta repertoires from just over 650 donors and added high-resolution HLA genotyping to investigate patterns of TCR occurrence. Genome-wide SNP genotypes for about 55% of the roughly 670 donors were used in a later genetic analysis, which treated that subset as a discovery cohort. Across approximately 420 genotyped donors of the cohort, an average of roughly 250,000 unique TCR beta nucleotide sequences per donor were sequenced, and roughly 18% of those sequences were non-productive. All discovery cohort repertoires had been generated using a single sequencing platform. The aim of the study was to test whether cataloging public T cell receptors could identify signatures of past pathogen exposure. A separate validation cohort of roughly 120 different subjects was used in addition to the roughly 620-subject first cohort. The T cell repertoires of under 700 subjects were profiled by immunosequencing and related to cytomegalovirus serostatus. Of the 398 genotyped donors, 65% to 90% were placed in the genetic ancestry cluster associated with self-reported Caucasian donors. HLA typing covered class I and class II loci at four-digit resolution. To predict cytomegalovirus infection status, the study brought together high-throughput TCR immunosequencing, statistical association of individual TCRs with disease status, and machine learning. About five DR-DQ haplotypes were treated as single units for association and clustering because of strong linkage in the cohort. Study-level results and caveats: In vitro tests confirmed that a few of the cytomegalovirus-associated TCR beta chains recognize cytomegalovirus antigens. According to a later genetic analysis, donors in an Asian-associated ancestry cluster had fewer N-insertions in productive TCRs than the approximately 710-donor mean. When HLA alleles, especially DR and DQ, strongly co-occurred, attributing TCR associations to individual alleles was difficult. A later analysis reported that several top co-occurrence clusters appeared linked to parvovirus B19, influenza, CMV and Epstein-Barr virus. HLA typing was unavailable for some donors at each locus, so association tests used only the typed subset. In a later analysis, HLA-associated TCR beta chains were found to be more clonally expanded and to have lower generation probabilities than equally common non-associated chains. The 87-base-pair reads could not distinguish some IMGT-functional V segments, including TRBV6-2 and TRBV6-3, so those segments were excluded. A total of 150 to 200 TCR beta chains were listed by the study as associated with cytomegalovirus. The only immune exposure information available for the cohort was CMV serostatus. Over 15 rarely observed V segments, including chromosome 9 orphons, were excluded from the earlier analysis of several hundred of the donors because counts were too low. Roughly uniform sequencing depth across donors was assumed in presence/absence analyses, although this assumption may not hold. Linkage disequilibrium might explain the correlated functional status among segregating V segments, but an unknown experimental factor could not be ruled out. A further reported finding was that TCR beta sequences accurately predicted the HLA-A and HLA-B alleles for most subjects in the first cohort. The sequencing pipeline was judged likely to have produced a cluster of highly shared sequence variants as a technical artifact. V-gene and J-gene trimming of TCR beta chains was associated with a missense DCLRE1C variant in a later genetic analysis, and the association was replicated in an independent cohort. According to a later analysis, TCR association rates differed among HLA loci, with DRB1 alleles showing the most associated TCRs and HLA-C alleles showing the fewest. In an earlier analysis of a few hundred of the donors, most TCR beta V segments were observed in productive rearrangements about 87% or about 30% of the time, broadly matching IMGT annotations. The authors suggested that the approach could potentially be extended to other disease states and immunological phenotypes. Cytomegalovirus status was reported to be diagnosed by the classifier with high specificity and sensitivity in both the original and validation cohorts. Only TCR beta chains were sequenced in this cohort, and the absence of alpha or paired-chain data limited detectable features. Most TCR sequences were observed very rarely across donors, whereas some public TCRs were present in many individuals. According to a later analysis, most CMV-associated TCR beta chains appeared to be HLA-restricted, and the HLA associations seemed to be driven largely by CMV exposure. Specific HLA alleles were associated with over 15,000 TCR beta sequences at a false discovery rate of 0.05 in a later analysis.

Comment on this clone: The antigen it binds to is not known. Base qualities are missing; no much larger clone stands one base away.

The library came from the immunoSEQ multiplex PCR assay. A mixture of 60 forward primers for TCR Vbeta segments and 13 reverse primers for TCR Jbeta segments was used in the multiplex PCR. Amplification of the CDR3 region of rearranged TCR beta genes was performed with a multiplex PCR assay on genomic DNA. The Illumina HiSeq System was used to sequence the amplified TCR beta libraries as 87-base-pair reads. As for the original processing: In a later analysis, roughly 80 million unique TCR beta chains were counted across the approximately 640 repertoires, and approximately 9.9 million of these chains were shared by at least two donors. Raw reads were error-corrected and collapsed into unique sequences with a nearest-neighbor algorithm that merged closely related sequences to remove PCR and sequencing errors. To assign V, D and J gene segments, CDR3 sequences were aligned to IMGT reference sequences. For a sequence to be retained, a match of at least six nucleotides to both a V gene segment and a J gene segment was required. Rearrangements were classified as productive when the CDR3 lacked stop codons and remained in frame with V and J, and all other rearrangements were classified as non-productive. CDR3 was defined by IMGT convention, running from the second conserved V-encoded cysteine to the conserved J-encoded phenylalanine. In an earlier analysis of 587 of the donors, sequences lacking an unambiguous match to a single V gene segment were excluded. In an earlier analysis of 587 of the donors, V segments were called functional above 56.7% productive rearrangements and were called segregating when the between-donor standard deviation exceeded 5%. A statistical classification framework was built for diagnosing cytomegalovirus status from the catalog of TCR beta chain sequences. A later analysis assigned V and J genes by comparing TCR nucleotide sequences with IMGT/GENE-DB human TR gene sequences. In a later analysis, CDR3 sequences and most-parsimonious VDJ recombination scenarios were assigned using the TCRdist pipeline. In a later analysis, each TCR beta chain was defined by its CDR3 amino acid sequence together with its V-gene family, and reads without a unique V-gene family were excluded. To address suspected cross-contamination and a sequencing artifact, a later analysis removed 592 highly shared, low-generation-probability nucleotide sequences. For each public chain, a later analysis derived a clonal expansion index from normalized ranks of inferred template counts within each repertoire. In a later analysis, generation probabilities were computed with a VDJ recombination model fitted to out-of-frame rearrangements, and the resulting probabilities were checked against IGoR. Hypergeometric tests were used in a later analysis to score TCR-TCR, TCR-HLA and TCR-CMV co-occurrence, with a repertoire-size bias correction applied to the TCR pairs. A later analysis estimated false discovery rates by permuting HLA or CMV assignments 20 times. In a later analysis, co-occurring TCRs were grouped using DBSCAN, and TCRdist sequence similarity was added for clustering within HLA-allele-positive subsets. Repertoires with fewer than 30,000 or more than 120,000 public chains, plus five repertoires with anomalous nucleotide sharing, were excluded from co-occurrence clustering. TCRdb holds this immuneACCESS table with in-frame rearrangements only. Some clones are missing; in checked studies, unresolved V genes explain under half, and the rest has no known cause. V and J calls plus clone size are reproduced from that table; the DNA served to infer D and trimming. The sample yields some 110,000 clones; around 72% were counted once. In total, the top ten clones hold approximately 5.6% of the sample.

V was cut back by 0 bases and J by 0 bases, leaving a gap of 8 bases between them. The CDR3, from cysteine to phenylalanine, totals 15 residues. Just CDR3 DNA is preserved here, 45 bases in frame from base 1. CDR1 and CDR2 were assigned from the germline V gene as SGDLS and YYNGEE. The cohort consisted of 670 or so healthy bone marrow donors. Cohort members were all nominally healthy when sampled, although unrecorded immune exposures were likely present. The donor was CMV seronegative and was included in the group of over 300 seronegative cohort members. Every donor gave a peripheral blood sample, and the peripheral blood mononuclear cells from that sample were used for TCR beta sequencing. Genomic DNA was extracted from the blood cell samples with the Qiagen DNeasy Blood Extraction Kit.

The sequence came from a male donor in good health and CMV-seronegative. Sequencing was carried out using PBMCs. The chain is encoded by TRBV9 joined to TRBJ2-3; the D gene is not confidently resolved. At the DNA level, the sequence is TGTGCCAGCAGCGTAGCTCCTACTAGCACAGATACGCAGTATTTT. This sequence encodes CASSVAPTSTDTQYF.